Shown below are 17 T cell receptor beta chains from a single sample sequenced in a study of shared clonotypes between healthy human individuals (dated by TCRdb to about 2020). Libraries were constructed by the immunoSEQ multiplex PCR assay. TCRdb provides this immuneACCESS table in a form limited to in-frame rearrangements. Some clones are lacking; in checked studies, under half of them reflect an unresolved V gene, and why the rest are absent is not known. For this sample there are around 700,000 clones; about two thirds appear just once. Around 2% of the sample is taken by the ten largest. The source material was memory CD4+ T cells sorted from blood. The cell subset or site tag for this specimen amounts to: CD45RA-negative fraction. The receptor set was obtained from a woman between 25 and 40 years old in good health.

CDR3 in amino acids: CSVASGAQETQYF. CDR3 DNA sequence: TGCAGCGTTGCCAGCGGGGCACAAGAGACCCAGTACTTC. The rearrangement uses TRBV29-1 and TRBJ2-5; 7 nucleotides agree with TRBD2. Germline V gene data show CDR1 as SQVTM and CDR2 as ANQGSEA. With V trimmed by 4 bases and J by 2 bases, 4 bases remained unmatched. The CDR3 totals 13 residues.

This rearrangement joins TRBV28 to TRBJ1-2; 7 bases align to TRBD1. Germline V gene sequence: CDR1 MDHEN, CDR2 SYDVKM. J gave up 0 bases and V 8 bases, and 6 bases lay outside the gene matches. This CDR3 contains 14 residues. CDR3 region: CASCTGAANYGYTF. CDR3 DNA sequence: TGTGCCAGCTGTACAGGGGCGGCTAACTATGGCTACACCTTC.

The CDR3 region has the DNA TGTGCCAGCAGTTTAATTGGGACAGTTCGCTCCTACGAGCAGTACTTC. Protein: CASSLIGTVRSYEQYF. This chain connects TRBV28 to TRBJ2-7, with 7 bases identical to TRBD1. V lost 2 bases to trimming and J lost 0 bases; unmatched junction nucleotides: 7. The CDR3 has 16 residues. Germline V gene data show CDR1 as MDHEN and CDR2 as SYDVKM.

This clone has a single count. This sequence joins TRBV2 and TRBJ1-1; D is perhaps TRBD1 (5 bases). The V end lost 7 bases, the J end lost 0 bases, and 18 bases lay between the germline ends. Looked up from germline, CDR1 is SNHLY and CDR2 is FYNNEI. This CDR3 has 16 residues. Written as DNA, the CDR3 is TGTGCCAGCATTACGGATCCGACAGTCTTGAACACTGAAGCTTTCTTT. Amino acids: CASITDPTVLNTEAFF.

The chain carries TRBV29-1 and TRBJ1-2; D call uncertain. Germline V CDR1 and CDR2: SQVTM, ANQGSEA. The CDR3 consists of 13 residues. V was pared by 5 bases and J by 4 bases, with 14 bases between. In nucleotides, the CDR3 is TGCAGCGTTTCGCCGGGTGGAGGCTATGGCTACACCTTC. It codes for CSVSPGGGYGYTF.

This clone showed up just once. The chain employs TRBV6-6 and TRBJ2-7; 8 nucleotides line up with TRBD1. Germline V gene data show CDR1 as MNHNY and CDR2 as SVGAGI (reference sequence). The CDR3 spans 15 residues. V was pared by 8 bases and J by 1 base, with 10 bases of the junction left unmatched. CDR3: CASQGQGLGSYEQYF. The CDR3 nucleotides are TGTGCCAGCCAAGGACAGGGTTTGGGGTCCTACGAGCAGTACTTC.

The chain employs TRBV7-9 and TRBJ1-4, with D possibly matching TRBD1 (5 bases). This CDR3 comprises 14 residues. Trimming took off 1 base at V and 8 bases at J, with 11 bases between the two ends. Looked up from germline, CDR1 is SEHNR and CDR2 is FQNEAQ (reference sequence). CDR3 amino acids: CASSLGRANEKLFF. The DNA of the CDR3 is TGTGCCAGCAGCTTAGGCAGGGCAAACGAAAAACTGTTTTTT.

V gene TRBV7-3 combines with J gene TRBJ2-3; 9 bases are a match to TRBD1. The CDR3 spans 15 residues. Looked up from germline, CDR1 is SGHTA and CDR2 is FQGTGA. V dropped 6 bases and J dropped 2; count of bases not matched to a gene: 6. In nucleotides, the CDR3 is TGTGCCAGCAGTCGTGACAGGGGGACCACAGATACGCAGTATTTT. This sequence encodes CASSRDRGTTDTQYF.

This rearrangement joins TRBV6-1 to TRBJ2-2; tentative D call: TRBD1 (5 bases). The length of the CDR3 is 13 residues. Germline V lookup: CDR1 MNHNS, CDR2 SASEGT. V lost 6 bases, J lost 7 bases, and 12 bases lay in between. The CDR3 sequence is CASRTAYGGELFF. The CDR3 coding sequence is TGTGCCAGCAGGACAGCGTATGGCGGGGAGCTGTTTTTT.

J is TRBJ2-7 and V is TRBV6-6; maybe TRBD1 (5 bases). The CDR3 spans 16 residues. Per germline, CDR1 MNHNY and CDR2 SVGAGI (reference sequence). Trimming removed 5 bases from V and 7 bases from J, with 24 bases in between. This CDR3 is CASSVPLGEAHREQYF. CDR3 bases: TGTGCCAGCAGTGTCCCCCTAGGGGAAGCACACCGGGAGCAGTACTTC.

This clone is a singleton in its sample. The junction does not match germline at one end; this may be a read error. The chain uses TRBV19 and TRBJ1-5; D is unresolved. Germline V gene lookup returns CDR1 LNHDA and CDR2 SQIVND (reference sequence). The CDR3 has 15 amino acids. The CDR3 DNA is TGCTCTTATCTCCCTCACCATTATAGCAATCAGCCCCAGCATTTT. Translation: CSYLPHHYSNQPQHF. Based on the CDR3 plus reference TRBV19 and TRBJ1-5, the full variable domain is DGGITQSPKYLFRKEGQNVTLSCEQNLNHDAMYWYRQDPGQGLRLIYYSQIVNDFQKGDIAEGYSVSREKKESFPLTVTSAQKNPTAFYLCSYLPHHYSNQPQHFGDGTRLSIL.

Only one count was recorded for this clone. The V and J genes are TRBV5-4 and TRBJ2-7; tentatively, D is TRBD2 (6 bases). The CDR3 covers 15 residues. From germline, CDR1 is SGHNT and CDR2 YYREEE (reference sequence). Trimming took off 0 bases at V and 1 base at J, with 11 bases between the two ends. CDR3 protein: CASSLARGTSYEQYF. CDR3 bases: TGTGCCAGCAGCTTGGCCCGGGGGACTTCCTACGAGCAGTACTTC.

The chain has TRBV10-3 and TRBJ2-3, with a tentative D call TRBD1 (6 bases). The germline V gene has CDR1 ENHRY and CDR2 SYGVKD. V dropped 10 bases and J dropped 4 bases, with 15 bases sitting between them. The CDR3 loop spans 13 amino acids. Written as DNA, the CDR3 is TGTGCCACCAGAGCAGGGGTGGCAGATACGCAGTATTTT. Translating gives CATRAGVADTQYF.

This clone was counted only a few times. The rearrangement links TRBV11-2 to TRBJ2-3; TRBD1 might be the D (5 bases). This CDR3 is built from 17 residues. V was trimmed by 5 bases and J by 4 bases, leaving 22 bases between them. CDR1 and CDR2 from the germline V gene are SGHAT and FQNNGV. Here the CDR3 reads CASSRPRVTVRADTQYF. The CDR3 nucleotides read TGTGCCAGCAGCCGCCCCCGGGTGACAGTCCGGGCAGATACGCAGTATTTT. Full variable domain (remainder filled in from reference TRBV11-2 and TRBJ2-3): EAGVAQSPRYKIIEKRQSVAFWCNPISGHATLYWYQQILGQGPKLLIQFQNNGVVDDSQLPKDRFSAERLKGVDSTLKIQPAKLEDSAVYLCASSRPRVTVRADTQYFGPGTRLTVL.

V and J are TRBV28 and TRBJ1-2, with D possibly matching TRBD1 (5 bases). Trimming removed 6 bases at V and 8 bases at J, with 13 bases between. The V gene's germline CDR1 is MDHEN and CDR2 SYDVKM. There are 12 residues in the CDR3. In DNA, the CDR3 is TGTGCCAGCAGCGGTGAGGGGCGGGGCTACACCTTC. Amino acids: CASSGEGRGYTF.

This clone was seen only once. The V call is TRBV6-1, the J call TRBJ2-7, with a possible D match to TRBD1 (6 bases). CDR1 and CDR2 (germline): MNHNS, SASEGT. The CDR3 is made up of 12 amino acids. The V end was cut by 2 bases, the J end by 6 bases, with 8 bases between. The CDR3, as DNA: TGTGCCAGCAGTGAACCACAGGGCGAGCAGTACTTC. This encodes CASSEPQGEQYF.

CDR3 DNA sequence: TGTGCCAGCAGTTACTACTCTTCTAACACTGAAGCTTTCTTT. Translated, it gives CASSYYSSNTEAFF. The chain combines TRBV6-5 with TRBJ1-1, with unresolved D. The V end lost 1 base, the J end lost 2 bases, and 8 bases lay between the germline ends. Germline-derived CDR1 and CDR2 are MNHEY and SVGAGI. CDR3 length: 14 residues.